This TCR beta chain was sequenced in a study of neurological immune-mediated disorders. TCRdb redid the calling of the 5' RACE reads with MiXCR, one entry per CDR3 protein. The data show about 70,000 distinct CDR3 sequences, about 3% seen once. The CDR3 runs 14 residues. Germline V lookup: CDR1 KGHDR, CDR2 SFDVKD. Trimming stripped 4 bases from V and 0 bases from J, with 7 bases between. Sequenced material: PBMCs. This TCR came from a woman between 45 and 65 years old with multiple sclerosis. The rearrangement uses TRBV24-1 and TRBJ2-3, with D perhaps matching TRBD2 (5 bases). The CDR3 spells CATSDGLSTDTQYF. The CDR3 DNA reads TGTGCCACCAGTGACGGACTGAGCACAGATACGCAGTATTTT.